This entry is about one T cell receptor beta chain. Its antigen is currently unknown. This specimen comes from a study of cytomegalovirus exposure and HLA in healthy donors. Study results and caveats: Among the CMV-associated chains, a few were confirmed in vitro as specific for CMV antigens.

The study ran its PCR with 60 Vbeta and 13 Jbeta primers. Clones were read by immunoSEQ multiplex PCR, and TCRdb kept only the in-frame ones, dropping some. The sample records around 150,000 clones, around 80% being singletons. The trim removed 8 bases at V and 3 bases at J, leaving 5 bases unmatched. This CDR3 has 14 amino acids. Germline V gene sequence: CDR1 MNHEY, CDR2 SVGAGI. Sequenced sample: PBMCs. The sequence came from a woman younger than 35 in good health and CMV-seronegative. This chain links TRBV6-5 with TRBJ2-7, with 12 bases fitting TRBD2. This CDR3 is CASGGLAGHYEQYF. CDR3 nucleotide sequence: TGTGCCAGCGGGGGACTAGCGGGCCACTACGAGCAGTACTTC.